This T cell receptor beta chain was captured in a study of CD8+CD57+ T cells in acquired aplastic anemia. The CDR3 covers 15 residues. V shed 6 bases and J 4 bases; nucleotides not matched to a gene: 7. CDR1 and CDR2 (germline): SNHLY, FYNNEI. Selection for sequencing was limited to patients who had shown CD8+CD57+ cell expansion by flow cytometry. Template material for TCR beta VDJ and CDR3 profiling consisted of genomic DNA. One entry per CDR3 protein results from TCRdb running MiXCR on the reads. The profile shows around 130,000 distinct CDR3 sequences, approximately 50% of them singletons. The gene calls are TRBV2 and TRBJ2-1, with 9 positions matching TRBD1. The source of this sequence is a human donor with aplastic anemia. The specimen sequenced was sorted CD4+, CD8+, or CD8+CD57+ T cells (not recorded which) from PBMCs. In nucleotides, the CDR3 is TGTGCCAGCAGCCCCGGGACAGGGAAGTACAATGAGCAGTTCTTC. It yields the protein CASSPGTGKYNEQFF.